This TCR beta chain originates from a study of vaccination effects on CD4 cells after COVID-19. As regards this clone: Its antigen is unknown.

Using viral peptide pools, the ViraFEST assay grew out antigen-specific CD4+ T cells prior to sequencing. Following culture for 9 to 11 days, CD4+ T cells were isolated. The table came from immunoSEQ multiplex PCR; TCRdb's copy has only in-frame clones and leaves some out. The sample carries approximately 30,000 clones, roughly two thirds recorded once. V was cut by 3 bases and J by 6 bases, with 13 bases left in between. The germline V gene has CDR1 MGHDK and CDR2 SYGVNS. The CDR3 contains 14 residues. The TCR sequence derives from a human donor who received a COVID-19 vaccine. Sequenced here: CD4+ T cells from PBMCs cultured with HCoV-229E spike peptides, sampled before COVID-19 vaccination. The J gene is TRBJ2-3, the V gene TRBV25-1, with TRBD2 as a possible D gene (6 bases). This chain's CDR3 is CASSEGTWRDTQYF. CDR3 bases: TGTGCCAGCAGTGAGGGGACTTGGAGGGATACGCAGTATTTT.